The 28 T cell receptor beta chains listed next were all sequenced from one sample in a study of shared clonotypes between healthy human individuals. The data were produced by immunoSEQ multiplex PCR, yet TCRdb's version contains in-frame clones alone and is incomplete. The sample records roughly 1.4 million clones, approximately 98.5% being singletons. Source material: naive CD4+ T cells sorted from blood. Subset reported: CD45RA+ positively selected. The source is a man aged 25-40 years in good health.

The chain's CDR3 is CASSVRWRWDTGELFF. The DNA for the CDR3 is TGTGCCAGCAGCGTCAGGTGGAGGTGGGACACCGGGGAGCTGTTTTTT. V and J are TRBV7-2 and TRBJ2-2; D may be TRBD2 (5 bases). V was trimmed by 5 bases and J by 3 bases, leaving 16 bases between them. The CDR3 runs 16 residues. CDR1 SGHTA and CDR2 FQGNSA come from the germline V gene.

This chain connects TRBV5-1 to TRBJ2-1, with D perhaps TRBD2 (5 bases). The CDR3 consists of 15 residues. Germline CDR1 SGHRS, CDR2 YFSETQ. V lost 4 bases and J lost 8, with 19 bases in between. The CDR3 region is CASSAGVASSDEQFF. The CDR3 DNA sequence: TGCGCCAGCAGCGCCGGGGTGGCCTCTTCCGATGAGCAGTTCTTC.

This chain connects TRBV2 to TRBJ1-4; TRBD1 matches at 7 bases. J lost 0 bases, V lost 6 bases, and 10 bases had no gene match. The germline gives CDR1 SNHLY, CDR2 FYNNEI. This CDR3 region has 17 residues. The CDR3 loop is CASSPTGQQTTNEKLFF. The CDR3 DNA reads as TGTGCCAGCAGCCCAACGGGACAGCAGACAACTAATGAAAAACTGTTTTTT.

This clone was seen just once. Other nucleotide sequences in the sample specify the same CDR3. This chain links TRBV7-2 with TRBJ1-1; TRBD1 might be the D (6 bases). Deletions cut 1 base from V and 0 bases from J, with 9 bases between. Looked up from germline, CDR1 is SGHTA and CDR2 is FQGNSA. The CDR3 length is 15 residues. In DNA form, the CDR3 reads TGTGCCAGCAGCTTAGTAGGGGGAGTGAACACTGAAGCTTTCTTT. Translation gives CASSLVGGVNTEAFF.

As concerns this clone: The limits of the CDR3 on the DNA are not certain, so only TCRdb's listed CDR3 is given. The chain links TRBV28 to TRBJ2-7; the table calls TRBD1, which could not be checked here. Germline V gene data show CDR1 as MDHEN and CDR2 as SYDVKM. Ends included, the CDR3 has 14 residues. The CDR3 loop is CASSFGPGLGEQYF.

About this clone: The identical CDR3 is also encoded by other nucleotide sequences in the sample. V gene TRBV5-6 combines with J gene TRBJ1-5; D remains ambiguous. The CDR3 length is 13 residues. Trimming pared 0 bases from V and 0 bases from J, leaving 1 base between. Germline lookup yields CDR1 SGHDT and CDR2 YYEEEE. The CDR3 nucleotides are TGTGCCAGCAGCTTGGCTAGCAATCAGCCCCAGCATTTT. It codes for CASSLASNQPQHF. The whole variable domain, filled in from reference TRBV5-6 and TRBJ1-5, reads DAGVTQSPTHLIKTRGQQVTLRCSPKSGHDTVSWYQQALGQGPQFIFQYYEEEERQRGNFPDRFSGHQFPNYSSELNVNALLLGDSALYLCASSLASNQPQHFGDGTRLSIL.

A remark on this clone: This same CDR3 is encoded by further DNA sequences in the sample. The chain joins TRBV18 to TRBJ2-7; maybe TRBD2 (7 bases). Looked up from germline, CDR1 is KGHSH and CDR2 is LQKENI. The V end lost 3 bases, the J end lost 0 bases, and 9 bases lay between the germline ends. This CDR3 spans 14 amino acids. CDR3 sequence (DNA): TGTGCCAGCTCACCGAGGGGGGGCTCCTACGAGCAGTACTTC. Encoded protein: CASSPRGGSYEQYF.

This clone was counted a single time. This sequence joins TRBV25-1 and TRBJ1-1; 10 bases align to TRBD1. In germline, CDR1 is MGHDK, CDR2 SYGVNS. The CDR3 has 14 amino acids. Germline trimming cut 6 bases from V and 6 bases from J; bases unmatched to any gene: 7. In DNA, the CDR3 is TGTGCCAGCAGGAGACAGGGGGCTTTGTCTGAAGCTTTCTTT. It specifies CASRRQGALSEAFF.

This sequence joins TRBV5-4 and TRBJ1-5, with TRBD1 matching over 9 bases. CDR3 length equals 13 residues. V gave up 4 bases and J gave up 6 bases; unmatched junction bases: 2. Looked up from germline, CDR1 is SGHNT and CDR2 is YYREEE (reference sequence). The chain's CDR3 is CASSTDRGQPQHF. CDR3 sequence (DNA): TGTGCCAGCAGCACGGACAGGGGTCAGCCCCAGCATTTT. Supplemented by reference TRBV5-4 and TRBJ1-5, the full variable domain reads ETGVTQSPTHLIKTRGQQVTLRCSSQSGHNTVSWYQQALGQGPQFIFQYYREEENGRGNFPPRFSGLQFPNYSSELNVNALELDDSALYLCASSTDRGQPQHFGDGTRLSIL.

This chain uses TRBV28 with TRBJ1-1; D unclear. The CDR3 is 12 residues long. Trimming took off 1 base at V and 7 bases at J, with 7 bases between the two ends. The germline gives CDR1 MDHEN, CDR2 SYDVKM. In DNA form, the CDR3 reads TGTGCCAGCAGTTTATTCGGGGTTGAAGCTTTCTTT. Amino acid sequence: CASSLFGVEAFF.

The chain recombines TRBV7-9 with TRBJ2-4, with D perhaps TRBD1 (5 bases). V gave up 5 bases and J gave up 4 bases, with 18 bases separating them. CDR3 size: 16 residues. Germline-derived CDR1 and CDR2 are SEHNR and FQNEAQ (reference sequence). The CDR3 loop reads CASSKRQFEEKNIQYF. The CDR3 DNA reads TGTGCCAGCAGCAAGCGACAGTTTGAGGAAAAAAACATTCAGTACTTC.

The rearrangement joins TRBV6-1 to TRBJ1-5, with TRBD1 as a possible D gene (6 bases). Germline CDR1 and CDR2: MNHNS and SASEGT. The CDR3 sequence is 14 residues long. V lost 3 bases and J lost 2, with 8 bases in between. The chain's CDR3 is CASSDNRGNQPQHF. CDR3 DNA: TGTGCCAGCAGTGACAACAGGGGCAATCAGCCCCAGCATTTT.

The chain couples TRBV6-6 to TRBJ2-5; a weak D match, TRBD2 (5 bases). CDR1 MNHNY and CDR2 SVGAGI come from the germline V gene (reference sequence). Trimming shortened V by 6 bases and J by 2 bases, and 10 bases separated the two germline ends. The length of the CDR3 is 13 residues. The CDR3 DNA is TGTGCCAGCAGCCCTCCGGGGCAAGAGACCCAGTACTTC. This codes for CASSPPGQETQYF.

This rearrangement joins TRBV10-3 to TRBJ2-7; perhaps TRBD1 as D (5 bases). The germline V and J ends were trimmed by 11 bases and 0 bases, with 14 bases remaining between them. The CDR3 length is 13 residues. Germline assignment: CDR1 ENHRY and CDR2 SYGVKD. The CDR3 coding sequence is TGTGCCGCCAACAGTGGGGCCTCCTACGAGCAGTACTTC. It translates to CAANSGASYEQYF.

This chain joins TRBV18 and TRBJ1-2; 8 nucleotides line up with TRBD1. The CDR3 is 14 residues long. Germline V CDR1 and CDR2: KGHSH, LQKENI. V was pared by 3 bases and J by 2 bases, with 2 bases of the junction left unmatched. CDR3: CASSPGQVNYGYTF. DNA for the CDR3: TGTGCCAGCTCACCGGGACAGGTGAACTATGGCTACACCTTC.

This chain uses TRBV29-1 with TRBJ2-3; D perhaps matches TRBD1 (6 bases). CDR3 length: 12 amino acids. V was clipped by 7 bases and J by 14 bases, with 22 bases between them. Germline V gene lookup returns CDR1 SQVTM and CDR2 ANQGSEA. CDR3 nucleotides: TGCAGCGCTGCCGGACAGTCGACCGCCGGGTATTTT. Protein: CSAAGQSTAGYF.

The gene calls are TRBV5-8 and TRBJ2-7; tentative D call: TRBD1 (6 bases). This CDR3 has 13 amino acids. Germline assignment: CDR1 SGHTS and CDR2 YDEGEE. Trimming removed 5 bases at V and 3 bases at J, with 12 bases between. For the CDR3, the DNA is TGTGCCAGCAGGATCACAGGGAACTACGAGCAGTACTTC. This translates into CASRITGNYEQYF.

The chain employs TRBV14 and TRBJ1-1; 7 bases are shared with TRBD1. Trimming at V came to 3 bases and at J to 0 bases, leaving 7 bases not matched to a gene. This CDR3 is built from 16 residues. The V gene's germline CDR1 is SGHDN and CDR2 FVKESK. The CDR3 nucleotides are TGTGCCAGCAGCCACCTCTTACAGGGGATGAACACTGAAGCTTTCTTT. It specifies CASSHLLQGMNTEAFF.

This clone is a singleton in its sample. The genes are TRBV6-1 and TRBJ1-2; maybe TRBD1 (5 bases). Per the germline V gene, CDR1 is MNHNS and CDR2 is SASEGT. V shed 1 base and J shed 3 bases, with 15 bases lying between them. The CDR3 extends over 16 amino acids. The CDR3 coding sequence is TGTGCCAGCAGTGAAGGGGTGGACGGGACCTACTATGGCTACACCTTC. As protein: CASSEGVDGTYYGYTF.

The CDR3 DNA reads as TGTGCCAGCAGCTTATGGACAGGGAGGGCAGATACGCAGTATTTT. This translates into CASSLWTGRADTQYF. The chain carries TRBV7-3 and TRBJ2-3; TRBD1 is a possible D gene (8 bases). Trimming removed 2 bases at V and 4 bases at J, with 13 bases between. The CDR3 covers 15 residues. The germline gives CDR1 SGHTA, CDR2 FQGTGA. The full variable domain, in which reference TRBV7-3 and TRBJ2-3 provide the parts outside the CDR3, is GAGVSQTPSNKVTEKGKYVELRCDPISGHTALYWYRQSLGQGPEFLIYFQGTGAADDSGLPNDRFFAVRPEGSVSTLKIQRTERGDSAVYLCASSLWTGRADTQYFGPGTRLTVL.

This chain connects TRBV13 to TRBJ2-5; D is perhaps TRBD2 (6 bases). Trimming cost V 4 bases and J 5 bases, with 14 bases left between them. The CDR3 has 14 amino acids. From germline, CDR1 is PRHDT and CDR2 FYEKMQ (reference sequence). In DNA form, the CDR3 reads TGTGCCAGCAGCTCCTCAAAGGGAGGCGAGACCCAGTACTTC. Amino acids: CASSSSKGGETQYF.

This clone has only a few counts. The rearrangement joins TRBV28 to TRBJ1-4; the match to TRBD1 covers 7 bases. This CDR3 has 15 amino acids. V lost 5 bases and J lost 5; bases outside the gene matches: 8. Germline V gene data show CDR1 as MDHEN and CDR2 as SYDVKM. CDR3 sequence: CASSRTGVMNEKLFF. CDR3 nucleotide sequence: TGTGCCAGCAGTCGTACAGGGGTGATGAATGAAAAACTGTTTTTT.

The rearrangement joins TRBV25-1 to TRBJ2-2, with no clear D. The CDR3 sequence is 14 residues long. Trimming pared 7 bases from V and 4 bases from J, leaving 13 bases between. CDR1 is MGHDK and CDR2 is SYGVNS in the germline V gene. The CDR3 spells CASTESTPTGELFF. In DNA, the CDR3 is TGTGCCAGCACCGAGTCAACTCCCACCGGGGAGCTGTTTTTT.

Of note for this clone: Other DNA sequences in this sample translate to the same CDR3. This sequence joins TRBV20-1 and TRBJ2-7; D is uncertain. Trimming removed 5 bases at V and 3 bases at J, with 5 bases between. In germline, CDR1 is DFQATT, CDR2 SNEGSKA (reference sequence). The length of the CDR3 is 10 residues. Here the CDR3 DNA reads TGCAGTGCTCCCAGCTACGAGCAGTACTTC. Translated: CSAPSYEQYF.

The chain employs TRBV5-4 and TRBJ1-3; D call uncertain. CDR1 is SGHNT, CDR2 YYREEE, per germline (reference sequence). CDR3 size: 15 residues. V was trimmed by 1 base and J by 1 base, leaving 9 bases between them. This CDR3 is CASSLSLGSGNTIYF. Written as DNA, the CDR3 is TGTGCCAGCAGCTTGAGTCTGGGTTCTGGAAACACCATATATTTT.

V usage is TRBV29-1 and J usage is TRBJ1-2; D remains ambiguous. Germline V CDR1 and CDR2: SQVTM, ANQGSEA. Trimming removed 6 bases at V and 6 bases at J, with 17 bases between. The CDR3 is 13 residues long. This CDR3 reads CSVSPALGNGYTF. For the CDR3, the DNA is TGCAGCGTCTCCCCCGCGTTAGGGAATGGCTACACCTTC. Full variable domain (remainder filled in from reference TRBV29-1 and TRBJ1-2): SAVISQKPSRDICQRGTSLTIQCQVDSQVTMMFWYRQQPGQSLTLIATANQGSEATYESGFVIDKFPISRPNLTFSTLTVSNMSPEDSSIYLCSVSPALGNGYTFGSGTRLTVV.

This clone has a single count. The V call is TRBV6-1, the J call TRBJ2-6, with D perhaps TRBD2 (5 bases). Germline loops: CDR1 MNHNS, CDR2 SASEGT. CDR3 size: 19 residues. V lost 4 bases and J lost 2, with 21 bases in between. CDR3 protein: CASSAYPAGPSPGANVLTF. The CDR3 bases are TGTGCCAGCAGTGCGTACCCCGCGGGTCCTTCTCCTGGGGCCAACGTCCTGACTTTC.

This clone has just one count. The CDR3 nucleotides are TGTGCCAGTAGTATAGTCCGACAAATTAGGACCGGGGAGCTGTTTTTT. Translating it yields CASSIVRQIRTGELFF. This chain uses TRBV19 with TRBJ2-2, with no clear D. In germline, CDR1 is LNHDA, CDR2 SQIVND (reference sequence). The CDR3 spans 16 residues. Trimming took off 1 base at V and 5 bases at J, with 14 bases between the two ends.